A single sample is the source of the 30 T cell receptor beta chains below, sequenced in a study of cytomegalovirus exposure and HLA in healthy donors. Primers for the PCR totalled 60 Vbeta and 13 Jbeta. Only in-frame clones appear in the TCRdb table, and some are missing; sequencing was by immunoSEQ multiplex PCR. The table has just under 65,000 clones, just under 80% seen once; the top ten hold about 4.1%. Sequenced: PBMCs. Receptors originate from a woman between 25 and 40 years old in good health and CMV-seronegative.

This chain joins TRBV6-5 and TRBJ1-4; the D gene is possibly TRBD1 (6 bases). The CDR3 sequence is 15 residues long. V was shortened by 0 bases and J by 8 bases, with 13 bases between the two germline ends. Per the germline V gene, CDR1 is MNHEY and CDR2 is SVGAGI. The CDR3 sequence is CASSYSGQSGEKLFF. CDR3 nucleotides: TGTGCCAGCAGTTACTCCGGACAGTCTGGGGAAAAACTGTTTTTT.

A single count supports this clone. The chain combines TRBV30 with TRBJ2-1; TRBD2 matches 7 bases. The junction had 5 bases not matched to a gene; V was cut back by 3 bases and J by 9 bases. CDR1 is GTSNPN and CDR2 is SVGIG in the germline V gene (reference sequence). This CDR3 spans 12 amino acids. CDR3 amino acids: CAWRLGGGEQFF. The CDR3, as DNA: TGTGCCTGGAGGTTGGGGGGGGGTGAGCAGTTCTTC.

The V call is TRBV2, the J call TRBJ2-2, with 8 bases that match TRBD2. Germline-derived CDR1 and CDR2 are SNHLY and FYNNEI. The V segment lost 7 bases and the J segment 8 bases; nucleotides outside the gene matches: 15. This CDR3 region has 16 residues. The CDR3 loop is CASTTGGGQEDGELFF. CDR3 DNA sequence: TGTGCCAGCACCACGGGCGGGGGGCAGGAAGATGGGGAGCTGTTTTTT.

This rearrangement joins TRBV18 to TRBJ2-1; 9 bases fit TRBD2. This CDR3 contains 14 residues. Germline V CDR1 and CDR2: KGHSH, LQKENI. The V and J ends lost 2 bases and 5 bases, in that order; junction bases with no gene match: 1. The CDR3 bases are TGTGCCAGCTCACCAGCTAGCGGGGACAATGAGCAGTTCTTC. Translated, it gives CASSPASGDNEQFF.

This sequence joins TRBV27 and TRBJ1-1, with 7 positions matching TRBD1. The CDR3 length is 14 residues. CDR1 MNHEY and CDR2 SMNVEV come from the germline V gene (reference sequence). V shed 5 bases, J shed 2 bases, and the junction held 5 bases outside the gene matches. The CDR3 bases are TGTGCCAGCAGTGGGACAGAAAGCAACACTGAAGCTTTCTTT. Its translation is CASSGTESNTEAFF.

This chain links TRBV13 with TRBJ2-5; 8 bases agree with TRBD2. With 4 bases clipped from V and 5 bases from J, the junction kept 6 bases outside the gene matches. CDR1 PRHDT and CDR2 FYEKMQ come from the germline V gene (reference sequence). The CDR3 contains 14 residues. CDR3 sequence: CASSSGLGGETQYF. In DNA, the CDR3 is TGTGCCAGCAGCTCGGGACTAGGAGGCGAGACCCAGTACTTC. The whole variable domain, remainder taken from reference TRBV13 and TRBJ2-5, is AAGVIQSPRHLIKEKRETATLKCYPIPRHDTVYWYQQGPGQDPQFLISFYEKMQSDKGSIPDRFSAQQFSDYHSELNMSSLELGDSALYFCASSSGLGGETQYFGPGTRLLVL.

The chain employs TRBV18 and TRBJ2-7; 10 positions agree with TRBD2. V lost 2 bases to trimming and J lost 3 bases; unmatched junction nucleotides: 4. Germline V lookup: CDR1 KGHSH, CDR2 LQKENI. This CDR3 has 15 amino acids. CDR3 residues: CASSPGLAVGYEQYF. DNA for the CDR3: TGTGCCAGCTCACCAGGACTAGCGGTGGGCTACGAGCAGTACTTC.

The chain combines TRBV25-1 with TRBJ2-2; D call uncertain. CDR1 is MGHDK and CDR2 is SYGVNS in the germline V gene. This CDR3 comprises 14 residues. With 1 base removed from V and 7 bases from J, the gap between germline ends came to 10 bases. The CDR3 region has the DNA TGTGCCAGCAGTGAATCCGGCAGGTTCGGGGAGCTGTTTTTT. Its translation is CASSESGRFGELFF.

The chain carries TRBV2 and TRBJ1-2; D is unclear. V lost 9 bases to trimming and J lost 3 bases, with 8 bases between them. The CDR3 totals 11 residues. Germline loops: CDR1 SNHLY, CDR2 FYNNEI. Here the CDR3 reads CARAGDYGYTF. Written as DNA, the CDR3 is TGTGCCAGAGCCGGGGACTATGGCTACACCTTC.

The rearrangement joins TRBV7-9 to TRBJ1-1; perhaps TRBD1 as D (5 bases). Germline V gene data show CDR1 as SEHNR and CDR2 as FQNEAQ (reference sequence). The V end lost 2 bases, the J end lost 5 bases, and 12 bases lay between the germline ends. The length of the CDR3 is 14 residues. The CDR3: CASSLNQGFTEAFF. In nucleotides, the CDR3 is TGTGCCAGCAGCTTAAATCAGGGTTTTACTGAAGCTTTCTTT. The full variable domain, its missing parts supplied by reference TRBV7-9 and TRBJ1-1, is DTGVSQNPRHKITKRGQNVTFRCDPISEHNRLYWYRQTLGQGPEFLTYFQNEAQLEKSRLLSDRFSAERPKGSFSTLEIQRTEQGDSAMYLCASSLNQGFTEAFFGQGTRLTVV.

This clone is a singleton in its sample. In nucleotides, the CDR3 is TGCAGCGTTGAACAGGGGACCCAAGAGACCCAGTACTTC. This sequence encodes CSVEQGTQETQYF. The rearrangement links TRBV29-1 to TRBJ2-5; tentative D call: TRBD1 (6 bases). V was pared by 2 bases and J by 1 base, with 8 bases between. Germline V gene data show CDR1 as SQVTM and CDR2 as ANQGSEA. There are 13 residues in the CDR3.

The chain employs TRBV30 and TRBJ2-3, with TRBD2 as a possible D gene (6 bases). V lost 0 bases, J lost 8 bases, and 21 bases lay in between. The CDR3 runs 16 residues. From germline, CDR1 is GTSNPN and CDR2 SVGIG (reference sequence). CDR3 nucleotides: TGTGCCTGGAGTGTACGTGGCGGGGAGTGGGCTTCTACGCAGTATTTT. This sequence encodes CAWSVRGGEWASTQYF.

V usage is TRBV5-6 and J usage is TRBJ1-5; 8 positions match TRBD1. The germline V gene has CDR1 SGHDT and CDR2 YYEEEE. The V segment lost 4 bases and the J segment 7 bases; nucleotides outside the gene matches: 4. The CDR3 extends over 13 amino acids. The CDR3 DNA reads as TGTGCCAGCAGCATACAGGGGGGGCAGCCCCAGCATTTT. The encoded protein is CASSIQGGQPQHF.

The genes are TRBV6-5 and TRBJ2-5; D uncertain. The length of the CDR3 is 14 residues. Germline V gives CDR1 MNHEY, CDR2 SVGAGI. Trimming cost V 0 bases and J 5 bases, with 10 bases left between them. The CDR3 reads CASSYSVLGETQYF. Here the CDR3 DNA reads TGTGCCAGCAGTTACTCAGTGCTTGGCGAGACCCAGTACTTC.

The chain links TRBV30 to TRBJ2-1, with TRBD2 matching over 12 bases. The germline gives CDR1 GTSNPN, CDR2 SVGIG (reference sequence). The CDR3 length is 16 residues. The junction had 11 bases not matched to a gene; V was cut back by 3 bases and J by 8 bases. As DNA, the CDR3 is TGTGCCTGGAGGTCATTGACTAGCGGGAGTTCGTATGAGCAGTTCTTC. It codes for CAWRSLTSGSSYEQFF.

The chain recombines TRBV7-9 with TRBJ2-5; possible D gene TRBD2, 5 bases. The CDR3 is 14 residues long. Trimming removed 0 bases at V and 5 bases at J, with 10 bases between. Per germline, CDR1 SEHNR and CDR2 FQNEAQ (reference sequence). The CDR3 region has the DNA TGTGCCAGCAGCTTAGCGGGTTCGGGGGAGACCCAGTACTTC. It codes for CASSLAGSGETQYF.

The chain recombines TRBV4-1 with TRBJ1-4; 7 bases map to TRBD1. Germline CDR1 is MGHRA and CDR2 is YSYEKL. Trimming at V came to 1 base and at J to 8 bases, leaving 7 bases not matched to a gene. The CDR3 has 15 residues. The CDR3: CASSQGDSLGEKLFF. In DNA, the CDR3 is TGCGCCAGCAGCCAAGGGGACAGTCTGGGGGAAAAACTGTTTTTT.

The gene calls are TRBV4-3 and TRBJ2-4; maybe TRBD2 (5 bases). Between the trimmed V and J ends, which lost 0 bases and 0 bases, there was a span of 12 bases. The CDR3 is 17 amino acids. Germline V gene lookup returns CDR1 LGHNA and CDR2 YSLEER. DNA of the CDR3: TGCGCCAGCAGCCAAGATAGGCGGGCTCTAGCCAAAAACATTCAGTACTTC. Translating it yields CASSQDRRALAKNIQYF.

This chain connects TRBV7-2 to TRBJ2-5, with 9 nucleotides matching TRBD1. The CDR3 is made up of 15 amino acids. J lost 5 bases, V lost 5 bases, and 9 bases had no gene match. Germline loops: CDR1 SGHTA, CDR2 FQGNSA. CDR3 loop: CASSTWTGAEETQYF. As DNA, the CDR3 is TGTGCCAGCAGCACTTGGACAGGGGCGGAGGAGACCCAGTACTTC.

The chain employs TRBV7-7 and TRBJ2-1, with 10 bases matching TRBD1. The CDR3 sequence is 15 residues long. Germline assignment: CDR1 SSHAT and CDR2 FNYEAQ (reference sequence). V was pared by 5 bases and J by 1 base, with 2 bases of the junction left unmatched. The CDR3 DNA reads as TGTGCCAGCAGCGCGGGACAGGGGTCCTACAATGAGCAGTTCTTC. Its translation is CASSAGQGSYNEQFF.

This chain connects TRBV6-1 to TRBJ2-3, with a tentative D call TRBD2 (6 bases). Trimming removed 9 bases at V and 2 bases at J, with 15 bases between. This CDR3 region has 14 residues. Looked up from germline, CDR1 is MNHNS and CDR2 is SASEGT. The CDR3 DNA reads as TGTGCCAGAGCCGGGACTCCAACCACAGATACGCAGTATTTT. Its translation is CARAGTPTTDTQYF.

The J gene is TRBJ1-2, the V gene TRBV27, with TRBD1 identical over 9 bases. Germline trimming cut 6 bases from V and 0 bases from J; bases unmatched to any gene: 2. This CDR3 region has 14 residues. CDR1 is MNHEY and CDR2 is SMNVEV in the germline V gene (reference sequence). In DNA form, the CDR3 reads TGTGCCAGCAGGGGGACAGGGACTAACTATGGCTACACCTTC. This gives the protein CASRGTGTNYGYTF.

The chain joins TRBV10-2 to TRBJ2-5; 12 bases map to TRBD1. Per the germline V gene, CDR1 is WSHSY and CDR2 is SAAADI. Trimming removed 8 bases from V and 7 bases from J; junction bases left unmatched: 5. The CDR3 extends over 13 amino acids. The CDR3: CASGTGGVGTQYF. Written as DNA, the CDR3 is TGCGCCAGCGGGACAGGGGGCGTTGGGACCCAGTACTTC.

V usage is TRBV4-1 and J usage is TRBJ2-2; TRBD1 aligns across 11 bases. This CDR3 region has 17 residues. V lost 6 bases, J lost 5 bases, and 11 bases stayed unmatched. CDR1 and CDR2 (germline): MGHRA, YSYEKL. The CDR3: CASSQRPGQGATGELFF. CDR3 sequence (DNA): TGCGCCAGCAGTCAGCGACCCGGACAGGGGGCGACCGGGGAGCTGTTTTTT.

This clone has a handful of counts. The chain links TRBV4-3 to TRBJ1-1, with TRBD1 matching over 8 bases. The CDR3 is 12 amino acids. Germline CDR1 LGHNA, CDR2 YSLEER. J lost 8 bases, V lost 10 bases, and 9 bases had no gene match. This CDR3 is CANETGDEEAFF. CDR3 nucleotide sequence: TGCGCCAACGAGACAGGGGATGAGGAAGCTTTCTTT.

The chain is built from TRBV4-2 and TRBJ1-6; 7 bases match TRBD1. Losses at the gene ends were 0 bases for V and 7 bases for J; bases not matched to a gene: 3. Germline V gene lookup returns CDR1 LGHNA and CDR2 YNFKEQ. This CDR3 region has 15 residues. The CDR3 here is CASSQDTGQNSPLHF. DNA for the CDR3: TGTGCCAGCAGCCAAGATACGGGACAGAATTCACCCCTCCACTTT.

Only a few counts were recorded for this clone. Here the CDR3 reads CASIEGGGSSPLHF. The CDR3 DNA reads as TGTGCCAGCATCGAAGGCGGGGGGAGTTCACCCCTCCACTTT. The gene calls are TRBV2 and TRBJ1-6; possible D gene TRBD1, 5 bases. This CDR3 is built from 14 residues. CDR1 is SNHLY and CDR2 is FYNNEI in the germline V gene. V was cut by 7 bases and J by 9 bases, with 16 bases left in between.

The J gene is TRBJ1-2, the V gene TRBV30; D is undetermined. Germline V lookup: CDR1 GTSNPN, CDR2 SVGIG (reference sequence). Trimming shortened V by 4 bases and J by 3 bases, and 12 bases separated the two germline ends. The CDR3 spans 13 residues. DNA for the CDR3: TGTGCCTGGACACTGACACCACACTATGGCTACACCTTC. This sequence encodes CAWTLTPHYGYTF.

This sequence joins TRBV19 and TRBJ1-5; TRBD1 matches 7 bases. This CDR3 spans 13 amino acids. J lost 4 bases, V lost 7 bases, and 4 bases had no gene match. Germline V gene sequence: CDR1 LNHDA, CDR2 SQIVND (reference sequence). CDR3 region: CASKTGLNQPQHF. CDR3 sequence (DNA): TGTGCCAGTAAGACAGGGCTGAATCAGCCCCAGCATTTT.

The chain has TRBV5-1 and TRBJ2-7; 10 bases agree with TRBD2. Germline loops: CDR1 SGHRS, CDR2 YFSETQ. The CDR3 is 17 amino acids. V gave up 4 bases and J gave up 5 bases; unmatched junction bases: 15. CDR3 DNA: TGCGCCAGCAGCCTGGCGACAGGGGCTAGCGGGGGCCACGAGCAGTACTTC. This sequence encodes CASSLATGASGGHEQYF. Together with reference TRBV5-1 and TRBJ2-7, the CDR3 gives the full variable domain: KAGVTQTPRYLIKTRGQQVTLSCSPISGHRSVSWYQQTPGQGLQFLFEYFSETQRNKGNFPGRFSGRQFSNSRSEMNVSTLELGDSALYLCASSLATGASGGHEQYFGPGTRLTVT.